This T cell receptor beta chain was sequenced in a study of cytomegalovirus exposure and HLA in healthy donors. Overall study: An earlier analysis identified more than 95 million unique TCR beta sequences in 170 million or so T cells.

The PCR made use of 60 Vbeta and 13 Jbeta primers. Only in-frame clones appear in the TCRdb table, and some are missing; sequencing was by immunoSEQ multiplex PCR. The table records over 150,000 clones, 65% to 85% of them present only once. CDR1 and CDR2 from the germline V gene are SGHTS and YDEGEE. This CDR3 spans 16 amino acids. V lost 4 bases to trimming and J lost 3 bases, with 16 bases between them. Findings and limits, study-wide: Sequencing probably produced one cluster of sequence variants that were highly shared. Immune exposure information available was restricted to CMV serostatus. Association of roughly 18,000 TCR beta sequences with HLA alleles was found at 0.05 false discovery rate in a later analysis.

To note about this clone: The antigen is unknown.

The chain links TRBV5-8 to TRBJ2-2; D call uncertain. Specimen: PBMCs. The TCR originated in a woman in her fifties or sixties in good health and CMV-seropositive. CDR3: CASSPVSSKYTGELFF. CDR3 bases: TGTGCCAGCAGCCCCGTGTCTAGTAAGTACACCGGGGAGCTGTTTTTT.